These 10 T cell receptor beta chains were all obtained from the same sample, sequenced in a study of T cells in Graves' hyperthyroidism and ophthalmopathy (dated by TCRdb to the late 2010s). The method was multiplex PCR. Sequencing used an Illumina HiSeq 2000. The TCR beta CDR3 regions were amplified from the RNA transcripts. The TCR CDR3 was subjected to a first round of RT-PCR using the HTBI primer set and the Qiagen OneStep RT-PCR kit. The public reads were reanalyzed by TCRdb: fastp trimming at Q25, MiXCR alignment, in-frame beta chains only. Under each unique CDR3 protein, matching rows form one entry showing the most common genes and DNA. Present in this sample are a few hundred thousand distinct CDR3 sequences, approximately 15% of which were seen just once. Of the sample, approximately 7.4% is held by the ten largest clones. The sequencing input was blood. These receptors were obtained from a young woman with Graves' hyperthyroidism.

In its sample, this clonotype was seen many times. The chain joins TRBV28 to TRBJ2-3; 11 bases match TRBD2. The CDR3 is made up of 19 amino acids. CDR1 and CDR2 (germline): MDHEN, SYDVKM. V lost 3 bases to trimming and J lost 2 bases; unmatched junction nucleotides: 13. Written as DNA, the CDR3 is TGTGCCAGCAGTTTGTGGGAAACCGGGACTAGCGGAACCACAGATACGCAGTATTTT. This translates into CASSLWETGTSGTTDTQYF.

This clonotype was detected ten times or more. The J gene is TRBJ2-7, the V gene TRBV11-2; D possibly corresponds to TRBD1 (6 bases). Per germline, CDR1 SGHAT and CDR2 FQNNGV. The CDR3 runs to 16 residues. V dropped 3 bases and J dropped 3 bases, with 18 bases sitting between them. CDR3 coding DNA: TGTGCCAGCAGCTTTAGAGACGGCTCACAGGGCTACGAGCAGTACTTC. Translating gives CASSFRDGSQGYEQYF.

The rearrangement joins TRBV6-5 to TRBJ2-7; 10 bases agree with TRBD2. This CDR3 has 17 amino acids. Germline loops: CDR1 MNHEY, CDR2 SVGAGI. Trimming took 2 bases from V and 2 from J; bases not matched to a gene: 9. The CDR3 protein is CASSYGASGTSAYEQYF. CDR3 DNA sequence: TGTGCCAGCAGTTACGGGGCCTCCGGGACTAGCGCCTACGAGCAGTACTTC.

This clonotype showed up just a few times. V gene TRBV19 combines with J gene TRBJ2-1, with D possibly being TRBD1 (5 bases). Germline CDR1 and CDR2: LNHDA and SQIVND (reference sequence). V lost 3 bases and J lost 4, with 13 bases in between. This CDR3 is built from 15 residues. The CDR3 DNA reads as TGTGCCAGTAGTATTGGGGCCGCAGGGTACAATGAGCAGTTCTTC. Protein product: CASSIGAAGYNEQFF.

This clonotype was observed a few times. This chain links TRBV5-1 with TRBJ2-3, with 10 bases aligning to TRBD2. This CDR3 has 17 residues. From germline, CDR1 is SGHRS and CDR2 YFSETQ. With V trimmed by 4 bases and J by 2 bases, 10 bases remained unmatched. The CDR3 DNA is TGCGCCAGCAGCCATGGTGGACTAGCGGCGAACACAGATACGCAGTATTTT. It translates to CASSHGGLAANTDTQYF.

This clonotype occurred once. The V call is TRBV28, the J call TRBJ1-2; TRBD1 is a possible D gene (6 bases). Germline CDR1 MDHEN, CDR2 SYDVKM. The CDR3 sequence is 14 residues long. V was trimmed by 6 bases and J by 2 bases, leaving 13 bases between them. CDR3 sequence (DNA): TGTGCCAGCAGGAGTGGGGGGGGCAACTATGGCTACACCTTC. Translated: CASRSGGGNYGYTF.

This clonotype was seen at least ten times. The chain combines TRBV27 with TRBJ2-7, with 9 bases fitting TRBD1. Germline loops: CDR1 MNHEY, CDR2 SMNVEV (reference sequence). The junction had 6 bases not matched to a gene; V was cut back by 5 bases and J by 4 bases. The CDR3 contains 14 residues. For the CDR3, the DNA is TGTGCCAGCAGTGACCCGGGACAGGGTTACGAGCAGTACTTC. It encodes CASSDPGQGYEQYF.

This clonotype was detected ten times or more. The rearrangement joins TRBV20-1 to TRBJ2-3, with D possibly matching TRBD1 (5 bases). V dropped 3 bases and J dropped 0 bases, with 13 bases sitting between them. This CDR3 contains 15 residues. The germline V gene encodes CDR1 DFQATT and CDR2 SNEGSKA (reference sequence). CDR3 region: CSASTGQPSTDTQYF. The CDR3 bases are TGCAGTGCTAGTACAGGACAACCTAGCACAGATACGCAGTATTTT.

This clonotype was detected many times. The rearrangement links TRBV12-3 or TRBV12-4 to TRBJ1-1; tentative D call: TRBD1 (5 bases). V lost 1 base and J lost 5, with 11 bases in between. The CDR3 totals 14 residues. The CDR3 loop is CASSLVGGITEAFF. The CDR3 bases are TGTGCCAGCAGTTTAGTCGGGGGGATAACTGAAGCTTTCTTT.

This clonotype came up once. This rearrangement joins TRBV7-9 to TRBJ2-3, with 10 bases matching TRBD2. The CDR3 has 15 amino acids. Germline CDR1 and CDR2: SEHNR and FQNEAQ (reference sequence). The CDR3 nucleotides are TGTGTCGGCAGCGCAACTAGCGGGAATGCAGATACGCAGTATTTT. Its translation is CVGSATSGNADTQYF.